This entry lists 31 T cell receptor beta chains sequenced from one sample in a study of blood T cell repertoires in COVID-19. The table came from immunoSEQ multiplex PCR; TCRdb's copy has only in-frame clones and leaves some out. This sample has approximately 230,000 clones, with 70% to 90% found just once. Source material: peripheral blood. All receptors come from a man aged 18 to 30 with active or convalescent COVID-19.

This chain connects TRBV2 to TRBJ1-6, with D possibly matching TRBD1 (6 bases). Germline CDR1 is SNHLY and CDR2 is FYNNEI. V dropped 3 bases and J dropped 2 bases, with 11 bases sitting between them. The CDR3 extends over 16 amino acids. The CDR3 is CASSDRGGAYNSPLHF. The CDR3 nucleotides are TGTGCCAGCAGTGACAGGGGAGGGGCCTATAATTCACCCCTCCACTTT.

The chain employs TRBV9 and TRBJ1-6; tentatively, D is TRBD1 (5 bases). CDR1 and CDR2 from the germline V gene are SGDLS and YYNGEE. This CDR3 region has 14 residues. V dropped 0 bases and J dropped 10 bases, with 11 bases sitting between them. The CDR3 sequence: CASSVGGLGSPLHF. CDR3 in DNA: TGTGCCAGCAGCGTAGGGGGCCTGGGATCACCCCTCCACTTT.

This sequence joins TRBV14 and TRBJ2-5; D call uncertain. Germline V gene lookup returns CDR1 SGHDN and CDR2 FVKESK. The CDR3 loop spans 13 amino acids. V lost 1 base, J lost 0 bases, and 3 bases lay in between. The CDR3 loop is CASSQVNQETQYF. The CDR3 DNA reads as TGTGCCAGCAGCCAAGTAAACCAAGAGACCCAGTACTTC. Complete variable domain (other parts from reference TRBV14 and TRBJ2-5): EAGVTQFPSHSVIEKGQTVTLRCDPISGHDNLYWYRRVMGKEIKFLLHFVKESKQDESGMPNNRFLAERTGGTYSTLKVQPAELEDSGVYFCASSQVNQETQYFGPGTRLLVL.

As DNA, the CDR3 is TGTGCCAGCTCACCCCCGTCCCTAGCGGGAGGGACCTACGAGCAGTACTTC. This codes for CASSPPSLAGGTYEQYF. J is TRBJ2-7 and V is TRBV18; 12 bases are a match to TRBD2. V was clipped by 3 bases and J by 2 bases; unmatched bases: 8. CDR1 is KGHSH, CDR2 LQKENI, per germline. This CDR3 is 17 amino acids long.

This chain uses TRBV7-8 with TRBJ1-2; 10 positions agree with TRBD1. The J segment lost 4 bases and the V segment lost 1 base, leaving 12 bases of the junction unmatched. Per germline, CDR1 SGHVS and CDR2 FQNEAQ. The CDR3 has 18 amino acids. CDR3 residues: CASSLGRGRQGARYGYTF. Written as DNA, the CDR3 is TGTGCCAGCAGCTTAGGCCGCGGCCGACAGGGGGCGCGCTATGGCTACACCTTC. The entire variable domain, with the rest obtained from reference TRBV7-8 and TRBJ1-2, is as follows: GAGVSQSPRYKVAKRGQDVALRCDPISGHVSLFWYQQALGQGPEFLTYFQNEAQLDKSGLPSDRFFAERPEGSVSTLKIQRTQQEDSAVYLCASSLGRGRQGARYGYTFGSGTRLTVV.

This chain's CDR3 is CASSKLRGTYSNQPQHF. The CDR3 DNA follows: TGTGCCAGTAGTAAACTCAGGGGGACATATAGCAATCAGCCCCAGCATTTT. The chain carries TRBV19 and TRBJ1-5; 7 bases are shared with TRBD1. From germline, CDR1 is LNHDA and CDR2 SQIVND (reference sequence). This CDR3 is built from 17 residues. With V trimmed by 4 bases and J by 0 bases, 9 bases remained unmatched.

This chain links TRBV18 with TRBJ1-2; 10 positions match TRBD1. V lost 3 bases and J lost 14; bases outside the gene matches: 9. The germline V gene encodes CDR1 KGHSH and CDR2 LQKENI. This CDR3 is 13 amino acids long. The CDR3 bases are TGTGCCAGCTCACCGACAGGGGGCAGGGGTATGACCTTC. It specifies CASSPTGGRGMTF. Filled out from reference TRBV18 and TRBJ1-2, the complete variable domain reads NAGVMQNPRHLVRRRGQEARLRCSPMKGHSHVYWYRQLPEEGLKFMVYLQKENIIDESGMPKERFSAEFPKEGPSILRIQQVVRGDSAAYFCASSPTGGRGMTFGSGTRLTVV.

The chain has TRBV4-1 and TRBJ2-1, with TRBD2 as a possible D gene (6 bases). The CDR3 contains 14 residues. CDR1 and CDR2 from the germline V gene are MGHRA and YSYEKL. Trimming pared 1 base from V and 9 bases from J, leaving 13 bases between. The CDR3 sequence is CASSQGNLASEQFF. The CDR3 DNA reads as TGCGCCAGCAGCCAAGGAAATCTAGCGTCTGAGCAGTTCTTC.

The rearrangement links TRBV24-1 to TRBJ2-3; TRBD2 aligns across 7 bases. Germline V gene data show CDR1 as KGHDR and CDR2 as SFDVKD. This CDR3 is 14 amino acids long. V was pared by 5 bases and J by 4 bases, with 5 bases of the junction left unmatched. The CDR3 DNA is TGTGCCACCAGTGCCCTCCGGGGGGCAGATACGCAGTATTTT. Its protein is CATSALRGADTQYF.

The J gene is TRBJ2-7, the V gene TRBV5-1, with 7 bases that match TRBD1. The CDR3 covers 17 residues. V lost 0 bases, J lost 0 bases, and 9 bases stayed unmatched. Per germline, CDR1 SGHRS and CDR2 YFSETQ. Here the CDR3 reads CASSLALRQGVSYEQYF. As DNA, the CDR3 is TGCGCCAGCAGCTTGGCCCTTAGACAGGGAGTCTCCTACGAGCAGTACTTC.

The chain employs TRBV28 and TRBJ2-7, with unresolved D. The CDR3 contains 13 residues. V shed 10 bases and J shed 3 bases, with 16 bases lying between them. Germline assignment: CDR1 MDHEN and CDR2 SYDVKM. The CDR3 is CATTLPGGYEQYF. CDR3 nucleotides: TGTGCCACGACGCTCCCAGGTGGCTACGAGCAGTACTTC.

As DNA, the CDR3 is TGTGCCAGTAGTTCCCTAGCGGGTCGAGGGTCCAATGAGCAGTTCTTC. Residues: CASSSLAGRGSNEQFF. This chain uses TRBV19 with TRBJ2-1; 8 bases map to TRBD2. In germline, CDR1 is LNHDA, CDR2 SQIVND (reference sequence). CDR3 length: 16 residues. The J segment lost 6 bases and the V segment lost 5 bases, leaving 12 bases of the junction unmatched.

This rearrangement joins TRBV7-7 to TRBJ2-1, with a possible D match to TRBD2 (7 bases). V dropped 5 bases and J dropped 7 bases, with 18 bases sitting between them. Looked up from germline, CDR1 is SSHAT and CDR2 is FNYEAQ (reference sequence). The CDR3 has 15 amino acids. The CDR3 loop reads CASSIGGPSQNEQFF. DNA for the CDR3: TGTGCCAGCAGCATCGGGGGGCCAAGTCAGAATGAGCAGTTCTTC.

This chain joins TRBV5-4 and TRBJ2-7; D may be TRBD2 (6 bases). CDR3 length: 17 amino acids. Deletions cut 5 bases from V and 0 bases from J, with 21 bases between. Looked up from germline, CDR1 is SGHNT and CDR2 is YYREEE (reference sequence). The CDR3 nucleotides read TGTGCCAGCAGTCCATTTGATTCGGGACTTCACTCCTACGAGCAGTACTTC. Its protein is CASSPFDSGLHSYEQYF.

The J gene is TRBJ2-3, the V gene TRBV3-1 (or the pseudogene TRBV3-2); D possibly corresponds to TRBD1 (6 bases). This CDR3 is built from 17 residues. V gave up 0 bases and J gave up 5 bases, with 18 bases separating them. CDR1 is LGHDT, CDR2 YNNKEL, per germline (reference sequence). The chain's CDR3 is CASSQDSGTPPGDTQYF. CDR3 sequence (DNA): TGTGCCAGCAGCCAAGATTCCGGGACACCCCCGGGAGATACGCAGTATTTT.

The rearrangement joins TRBV9 to TRBJ1-1, with D maybe TRBD1 (5 bases). Trimming took 4 bases from V and 0 from J, leaving 10 bases between them. The CDR3 covers 14 residues. Germline assignment: CDR1 SGDLS and CDR2 YYNGEE. The CDR3 nucleotides read TGTGCCAGCAGCCAGGGCGTGATGAACACTGAAGCTTTCTTT. Protein product: CASSQGVMNTEAFF.

The chain is built from TRBV5-1 and TRBJ2-3, with 9 nucleotides matching TRBD2. The CDR3 runs to 16 residues. V lost 0 bases and J lost 6; bases outside the gene matches: 8. CDR1 and CDR2 (germline): SGHRS, YFSETQ. CDR3 in DNA: TGCGCCAGCAGCTTGGATGGCGGGGGGGCAGCTGATACGCAGTATTTT. This sequence encodes CASSLDGGGAADTQYF.

The chain links TRBV19 to TRBJ2-1; D remains ambiguous. V lost 3 bases, J lost 4 bases, and 13 bases lay in between. Germline loops: CDR1 LNHDA, CDR2 SQIVND (reference sequence). The CDR3 is 15 residues long. CDR3 residues: CASSIGLGRYNEQFF. The DNA for the CDR3 is TGTGCCAGTAGTATTGGTCTTGGTAGATACAATGAGCAGTTCTTC.

The chain couples TRBV7-9 to TRBJ1-4; D gene uncertain. Germline V gives CDR1 SEHNR, CDR2 FQNEAQ (reference sequence). Between the trimmed V and J ends, which lost 6 bases and 6 bases, there was a span of 17 bases. The CDR3 loop spans 15 amino acids. CDR3 sequence: CASRQLSPGDEKLFF. The CDR3, as DNA: TGTGCCAGCAGGCAATTAAGTCCGGGAGATGAAAAACTGTTTTTT.

The rearrangement uses TRBV28 and TRBJ2-5, with 7 bases matching TRBD1. V shed 4 bases and J 4 bases; nucleotides not matched to a gene: 3. Per germline, CDR1 MDHEN and CDR2 SYDVKM. The CDR3 loop spans 13 amino acids. The DNA of the CDR3 is TGTGCCAGCAGTTCTCAGGGGGTAGAGACCCAGTACTTC. Translating it yields CASSSQGVETQYF.

The CDR3 nucleotides read TGTGCCAGCAGTGTACAGGGCTGGGAAGCTTTCTTT. It is translated as CASSVQGWEAFF. This chain links TRBV2 with TRBJ1-1, with D possibly matching TRBD1 (6 bases). The ends were cut back, 4 bases at V and 8 bases at J, with 11 bases in the middle. Germline loops: CDR1 SNHLY, CDR2 FYNNEI. The CDR3 covers 12 residues.

The chain carries TRBV28 and TRBJ2-1; possible D gene TRBD1, 6 bases. The germline gives CDR1 MDHEN, CDR2 SYDVKM. The V end was cut by 3 bases, the J end by 7 bases, with 13 bases between. The CDR3 covers 14 residues. This CDR3 reads CASSLPDRHNEQFF. The CDR3, as DNA: TGTGCCAGCAGTTTGCCCGACAGGCATAATGAGCAGTTCTTC.

The chain couples TRBV5-1 to TRBJ2-3; D ambiguous. Per the germline V gene, CDR1 is SGHRS and CDR2 is YFSETQ. Trimming left V 2 bases short and J 6 bases short, with 10 bases between. The CDR3 length is 13 residues. CDR3 amino acids: CASSFTPSDTQYF. The CDR3 DNA follows: TGCGCCAGCAGCTTTACTCCGTCGGATACGCAGTATTTT.

This chain connects TRBV7-2 to TRBJ1-1; TRBD1 is a possible D gene (6 bases). CDR3 length: 15 residues. Germline V gene sequence: CDR1 SGHTA, CDR2 FQGNSA. Deletions cut 4 bases from V and 4 bases from J, with 16 bases between. In DNA, the CDR3 is TGTGCCAGCAGCTCGACTGACAGGTGGGGCACTGAAGCTTTCTTT. Encoded protein: CASSSTDRWGTEAFF.

V usage is TRBV30 and J usage is TRBJ1-6; 11 bases align to TRBD1. The V and J ends lost 1 base and 4 bases, in that order; junction bases with no gene match: 6. CDR1 and CDR2 from the germline V gene are GTSNPN and SVGIG (reference sequence). The CDR3 runs 17 residues. CDR3 nucleotides: TGTGCCTGGAGTGCCAACGGACAGGGGGCTTATAATTCACCCCTCCACTTT. Its protein product is CAWSANGQGAYNSPLHF.

The table lists this clone with a few counts. The chain uses TRBV9 and TRBJ1-5; D ambiguous. Germline V gene lookup returns CDR1 SGDLS and CDR2 YYNGEE. V was cut by 0 bases and J by 6 bases, with 13 bases left in between. CDR3 length equals 15 residues. This chain's CDR3 is CASSVELGAGQPQHF. In DNA form, the CDR3 reads TGTGCCAGCAGCGTAGAGTTGGGAGCCGGTCAGCCCCAGCATTTT.

The chain employs TRBV5-6 and TRBJ1-5; tentatively, D is TRBD1 (6 bases). This CDR3 has 13 amino acids. V lost 0 bases and J lost 10, with 11 bases in between. CDR1 is SGHDT and CDR2 is YYEEEE in the germline V gene. CDR3: CASSLGTGIPQHF. As DNA, the CDR3 is TGTGCCAGCAGCTTGGGTACAGGGATCCCCCAGCATTTT.

This chain links TRBV20-1 with TRBJ1-1; weak D call: TRBD1 (6 bases). CDR1 is DFQATT, CDR2 SNEGSKA, per germline (reference sequence). This CDR3 has 15 residues. Trimming removed 3 bases at V and 4 bases at J, with 18 bases between. CDR3 in DNA: TGCAGTGCTAGTGAGTTTAGGGGGTGGGGCACTGAAGCTTTCTTT. Encoded protein: CSASEFRGWGTEAFF.

V is TRBV7-2 and J is TRBJ1-1, with 8 positions matching TRBD1. CDR1 and CDR2 (germline): SGHTA, FQGNSA. Germline trimming cut 7 bases from V and 0 bases from J; bases unmatched to any gene: 4. This CDR3 is 14 amino acids long. CDR3 loop: CASIGQGMNTEAFF. CDR3 sequence (DNA): TGTGCCAGCATAGGACAGGGTATGAACACTGAAGCTTTCTTT.

In its sample, this clone was seen once. The rearrangement uses TRBV19 and TRBJ1-2, with a tentative D call TRBD1 (6 bases). Trimming pared 6 bases from V and 7 bases from J, leaving 21 bases between. The germline CDR1 and CDR2 sequences are LNHDA and SQIVND (reference sequence). The CDR3 runs to 15 residues. The CDR3 region is CASRETGTRSLGYTF. The CDR3 DNA sequence: TGTGCCAGTAGAGAGACCGGGACAAGGTCGCTTGGCTACACCTTC. Drawing the rest from reference TRBV19 and TRBJ1-2, the complete variable domain is DGGITQSPKYLFRKEGQNVTLSCEQNLNHDAMYWYRQDPGQGLRLIYYSQIVNDFQKGDIAEGYSVSREKKESFPLTVTSAQKNPTAFYLCASRETGTRSLGYTFGSGTRLTVV.

V gene TRBV2 combines with J gene TRBJ2-2, with TRBD2 as a possible D gene (5 bases). Germline CDR1 is SNHLY and CDR2 is FYNNEI. Trimming took 10 bases from V and 5 from J, leaving 14 bases between them. CDR3 size: 13 residues. As DNA, the CDR3 is TGTGCCACCCGGTTCTGGGAGACCGGGGAGCTGTTTTTT. It codes for CATRFWETGELFF.